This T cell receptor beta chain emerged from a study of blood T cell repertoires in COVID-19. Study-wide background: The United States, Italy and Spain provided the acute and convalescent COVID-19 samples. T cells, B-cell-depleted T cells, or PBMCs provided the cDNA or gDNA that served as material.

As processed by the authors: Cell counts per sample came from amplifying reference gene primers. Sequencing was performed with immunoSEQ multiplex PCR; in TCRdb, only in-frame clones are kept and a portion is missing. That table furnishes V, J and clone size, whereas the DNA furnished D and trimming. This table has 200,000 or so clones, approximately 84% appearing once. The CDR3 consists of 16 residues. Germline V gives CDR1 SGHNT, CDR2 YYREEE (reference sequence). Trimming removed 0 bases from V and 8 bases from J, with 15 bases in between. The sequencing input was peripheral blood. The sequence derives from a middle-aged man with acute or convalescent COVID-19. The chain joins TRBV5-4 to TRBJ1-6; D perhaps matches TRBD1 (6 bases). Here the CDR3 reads CASSLGTGPMDSPLHF. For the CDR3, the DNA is TGTGCCAGCAGCTTGGGAACAGGGCCTATGGATTCACCCCTCCACTTT.